The present entry profiles one T cell receptor beta chain with its context. These data originate in a study of cytomegalovirus exposure and HLA in healthy donors. Primers included in the PCR were 60 Vbeta and 13 Jbeta primers. Clones were sequenced by immunoSEQ multiplex PCR, and TCRdb holds only the in-frame ones, with some missing. The sample contains 110,000 or so clones, approximately 74% of which appear only once. The CDR3 has 14 residues. V trimming: 7 bases; J trimming: 7 bases; junction bases outside the gene matches: 7. The germline gives CDR1 LNHDA, CDR2 SQIVND (reference sequence). The chain carries TRBV19 and TRBJ1-6; 7 bases match TRBD1. The specimen was PBMCs. The sequence was collected from a woman aged 35 to 49 in good health and CMV-seropositive. The CDR3 sequence: CASKEGRGNSPLHF. The CDR3 coding sequence is TGTGCCAGTAAAGAGGGCAGGGGGAATTCACCCCTCCACTTT.